This T cell receptor (beta chain) was sequenced for a study of identical twins. Study-level points and caveats: While abundant cord blood beta clonotypes carried fewer insertions, memory repertoires showed no such pattern. Analyses based on zero insertions could be partly confounded by invariant MAIT and iNKT cells.

Regarding this clonotype: What it binds is unknown.

Template switching added a universal primer site; cDNA carried unique molecular identifiers. Via MiXCR, TCRdb re-called the 5' RACE reads, giving one row per CDR3 protein. The sample has 500,000 to 700,000 distinct CDR3 sequences, just over 7% seen once. The CDR3 covers 14 residues. Germline V lookup: CDR1 DFQATT, CDR2 SNEGSKA (reference sequence). V was trimmed by 3 bases and J by 5 bases, leaving 16 bases between them. This sample also appeared in a second study, on yellow fever vaccine responses in identical twins.

The source material was PBMCs. This receptor was obtained from a woman between 18 and 29 years old in good health. The chain links TRBV20-1 to TRBJ1-2; D not certain. In DNA form, the CDR3 reads TGCAGTGCTAGCCCCAACGGTCAGGCTTATGGCTACACCTTC. As protein: CSASPNGQAYGYTF.